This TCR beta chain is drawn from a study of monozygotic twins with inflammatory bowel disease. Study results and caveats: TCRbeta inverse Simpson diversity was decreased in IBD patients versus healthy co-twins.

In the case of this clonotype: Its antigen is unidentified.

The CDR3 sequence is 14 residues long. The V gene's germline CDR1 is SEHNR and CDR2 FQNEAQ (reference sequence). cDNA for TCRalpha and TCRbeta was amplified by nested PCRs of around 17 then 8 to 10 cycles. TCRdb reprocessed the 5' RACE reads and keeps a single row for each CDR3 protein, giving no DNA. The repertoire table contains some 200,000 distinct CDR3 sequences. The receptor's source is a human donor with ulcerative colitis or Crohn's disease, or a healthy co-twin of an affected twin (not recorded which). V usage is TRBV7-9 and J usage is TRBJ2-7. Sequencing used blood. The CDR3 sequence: CASSLPTSSYEQYF.